These 25 T cell receptor beta chains were all obtained from the same sample, sequenced in a study of T cell responses to AZD1222 COVID-19 vaccine. Assay used: immunoSEQ multiplex PCR; TCRdb lists only in-frame clones, some missing. The sample lists 100,000 or so clones, 87% occurring once. The sequences come from peripheral blood, collected on day 0 of AZD1222 vaccination. These receptors originate from an adult in good health.

V and J are TRBV10-1 and TRBJ2-3; no firm D call. Germline V gives CDR1 WNHNN, CDR2 SYGVQD (reference sequence). The ends were cut back, 0 bases at V and 0 bases at J, with 10 bases in the middle. The CDR3 is made up of 16 amino acids. The CDR3 spells CASSESGRRSTDTQYF. CDR3 DNA: TGCGCCAGCAGTGAGTCGGGTCGGCGAAGCACAGATACGCAGTATTTT.

This clone has just one count. CDR3 protein: CASSFLWGPPGNTEAFF. As DNA, the CDR3 is TGTGCCAGCAGTTTCTTGTGGGGACCACCCGGGAACACTGAAGCTTTCTTT. The rearrangement uses TRBV28 and TRBJ1-1; possibly TRBD1 for D (5 bases). V lost 3 bases to trimming and J lost 1 base, with 18 bases between them. The CDR3 is 17 residues long. The germline gives CDR1 MDHEN, CDR2 SYDVKM. The whole variable domain, remainder taken from reference TRBV28 and TRBJ1-1, is DVKVTQSSRYLVKRTGEKVFLECVQDMDHENMFWYRQDPGLGLRLIYFSYDVKMKEKGDIPEGYSVSREKKERFSLILESASTNQTSMYLCASSFLWGPPGNTEAFFGQGTRLTVV.

This rearrangement joins TRBV7-9 to TRBJ2-5, with TRBD2 as a possible D gene (5 bases). V was pared by 2 bases and J by 1 base, with 8 bases between. Germline CDR1 reads SEHNR; CDR2 reads FQNEAQ (reference sequence). This CDR3 is 14 amino acids long. The CDR3 loop reads CASSLSGTQETQYF. In DNA, the CDR3 is TGTGCCAGCAGCTTAAGCGGAACCCAAGAGACCCAGTACTTC. Filled out from reference TRBV7-9 and TRBJ2-5, the complete variable domain reads DTGVSQNPRHKITKRGQNVTFRCDPISEHNRLYWYRQTLGQGPEFLTYFQNEAQLEKSRLLSDRFSAERPKGSFSTLEIQRTEQGDSAMYLCASSLSGTQETQYFGPGTRLLVL.

The genes are TRBV5-8 and TRBJ1-5; 8 nucleotides align to TRBD1. The CDR3 totals 14 residues. J lost 7 bases, V lost 2 bases, and 5 bases had no gene match. Germline V CDR1 and CDR2: SGHTS, YDEGEE. This CDR3 is CASSFDAGGQPQHF. The CDR3 nucleotides read TGTGCCAGCAGCTTTGATGCAGGGGGCCAGCCCCAGCATTTT. The entire variable domain, with the rest obtained from reference TRBV5-8 and TRBJ1-5, is as follows: EAGVTQSPTHLIKTRGQQATLRCSPISGHTSVYWYQQALGLGLQFLLWYDEGEERNRGNFPPRFSGRQFPNYSSELNVNALELEDSALYLCASSFDAGGQPQHFGDGTRLSIL.

The CDR3 protein is CASSKLQGTEAFF. CDR3 nucleotides: TGTGCCAGTAGTAAACTGCAGGGGACTGAAGCTTTCTTT. The rearrangement joins TRBV19 to TRBJ1-1, with a tentative D call TRBD1 (6 bases). This CDR3 contains 13 residues. Trimming left V 4 bases short and J 5 bases short, with 11 bases between. In germline, CDR1 is LNHDA, CDR2 SQIVND (reference sequence).

The chain uses TRBV2 and TRBJ1-5, with no clear D. Per germline, CDR1 SNHLY and CDR2 FYNNEI. This CDR3 contains 18 residues. V was clipped by 3 bases and J by 3 bases, with 21 bases between them. For the CDR3, the DNA is TGTGCCAGCAGTGACCCCTTAGACCGCCCGATAACCAATCAGCCCCAGCATTTT. This sequence encodes CASSDPLDRPITNQPQHF. Based on the CDR3 plus reference TRBV2 and TRBJ1-5, the full variable domain is EPEVTQTPSHQVTQMGQEVILRCVPISNHLYFYWYRQILGQKVEFLVSFYNNEISEKSEIFDDQFSVERPDGSNFTLKIRSTKLEDSAMYFCASSDPLDRPITNQPQHFGDGTRLSIL.

This chain links TRBV3-1 (or the pseudogene TRBV3-2) with TRBJ1-1; a possible D gene is TRBD1 (5 bases). The V end lost 2 bases, the J end lost 10 bases, and 11 bases lay between the germline ends. This CDR3 comprises 12 residues. Per the germline V gene, CDR1 is LGHDT and CDR2 is YNNKEL (reference sequence). The CDR3 reads CASSQSGTPAFF. In DNA, the CDR3 is TGTGCCAGCAGCCAATCCGGGACCCCAGCTTTCTTT.

This sequence joins TRBV18 and TRBJ2-7; D could derive from TRBD1 or TRBD2 (5 bases each). The germline V gene has CDR1 KGHSH and CDR2 LQKENI. V was shortened by 2 bases and J by 5 bases, with 10 bases between the two germline ends. The CDR3 runs 13 residues. CDR3 sequence (DNA): TGTGCCAGCTCACCAGAGACGGGGCACGAGCAGTACTTC. Translation: CASSPETGHEQYF.

V usage is TRBV7-9 and J usage is TRBJ2-7, with 7 bases aligning to TRBD2. Germline V CDR1 and CDR2: SEHNR, FQNEAQ (reference sequence). The CDR3 has 15 amino acids. The J segment lost 3 bases and the V segment lost 3 bases, leaving 8 bases of the junction unmatched. CDR3 region: CASSLGDYERYEQYF. For the CDR3, the DNA is TGTGCCAGCAGCTTGGGGGACTATGAGCGCTACGAGCAGTACTTC.

This clone was seen only once. The rearrangement joins TRBV5-1 to TRBJ2-3, with 9 positions matching TRBD2. V dropped 5 bases and J dropped 3; count of bases not matched to a gene: 16. CDR1 SGHRS and CDR2 YFSETQ come from the germline V gene. This CDR3 region has 18 residues. CDR3 amino acids: CASRHGLAYTGGTDTQYF. The CDR3 nucleotides are TGCGCCAGCAGACACGGACTAGCGTATACGGGGGGGACAGATACGCAGTATTTT. Using reference TRBV5-1 and TRBJ2-3 for the parts outside the CDR3, the full variable domain is KAGVTQTPRYLIKTRGQQVTLSCSPISGHRSVSWYQQTPGQGLQFLFEYFSETQRNKGNFPGRFSGRQFSNSRSEMNVSTLELGDSALYLCASRHGLAYTGGTDTQYFGPGTRLTVL.

The rearrangement links TRBV14 to TRBJ2-1; D is uncertain. The germline gives CDR1 SGHDN, CDR2 FVKESK. CDR3 length: 16 amino acids. Trimming cost V 4 bases and J 6 bases, with 19 bases left between them. The CDR3 protein is CASSRIYEVNSNEQFF. DNA for the CDR3: TGTGCCAGCAGCCGGATTTATGAGGTTAATTCCAATGAGCAGTTCTTC.

CDR3 nucleotide sequence: TGTGCCAGCATCCTACGGGCTGATGGCTACACCTTC. Amino acid sequence: CASILRADGYTF. The V gene is TRBV2, the J gene TRBJ1-2; D not certain. Trimming pared 7 bases from V and 6 bases from J, leaving 12 bases between. The CDR3 runs 12 residues. Germline CDR1 is SNHLY and CDR2 is FYNNEI.

The V gene is TRBV5-6, the J gene TRBJ2-3; 7 nucleotides align to TRBD2. V dropped 2 bases and J dropped 2; count of bases not matched to a gene: 5. This CDR3 has 15 amino acids. Germline V lookup: CDR1 SGHDT, CDR2 YYEEEE. CDR3 nucleotide sequence: TGTGCCAGCAGCTTAGCGGGGTGGGCCACAGATACGCAGTATTTT. The encoded protein is CASSLAGWATDTQYF. The full variable domain, its missing parts supplied by reference TRBV5-6 and TRBJ2-3, is DAGVTQSPTHLIKTRGQQVTLRCSPKSGHDTVSWYQQALGQGPQFIFQYYEEEERQRGNFPDRFSGHQFPNYSSELNVNALLLGDSALYLCASSLAGWATDTQYFGPGTRLTVL.

The rearrangement joins TRBV30 to TRBJ2-3; D remains unclear. Trimming removed 0 bases from V and 5 bases from J, with 6 bases in between. Germline loops: CDR1 GTSNPN, CDR2 SVGIG (reference sequence). CDR3 length: 12 residues. As DNA, the CDR3 is TGTGCCTGGAGTGTACTCGGAGATACGCAGTATTTT. Translated: CAWSVLGDTQYF. Full variable domain (outside the CDR3, taken from reference TRBV30 and TRBJ2-3): SQTIHQWPATLVQPVGSPLSLECTVEGTSNPNLYWYRQAAGRGLQLLFYSVGIGQISSEVPQNLSASRPQDRQFILSSKKLLLSDSGFYLCAWSVLGDTQYFGPGTRLTVL.

V usage is TRBV28 and J usage is TRBJ1-3; 11 positions agree with TRBD1. Germline lookup yields CDR1 MDHEN and CDR2 SYDVKM. The CDR3 is 14 residues long. With 5 bases clipped from V and 7 bases from J, the junction kept 4 bases outside the gene matches. The CDR3 nucleotides are TGTGCCAGCAGTACCGGGACAGGGGGGAACACCATATATTTT. As protein: CASSTGTGGNTIYF.

The chain combines TRBV5-4 with TRBJ1-1; 10 bases fit TRBD1. Germline V gene data show CDR1 as SGHNT and CDR2 as YYREEE (reference sequence). CDR3 length equals 15 residues. J gave up 2 bases and V 5 bases, and 6 bases lay outside the gene matches. The CDR3, as DNA: TGTGCCAGCAGACCAAGACAGGGGGCAAACACTGAAGCTTTCTTT. It yields the protein CASRPRQGANTEAFF.

This chain connects TRBV12-5 to TRBJ2-7; TRBD1 aligns across 8 bases. CDR1 is LGHNT, CDR2 FRNRAP, per germline. The trim removed 1 base at V and 6 bases at J, leaving 2 bases unmatched. The length of the CDR3 is 13 residues. Here the CDR3 reads CASGLGQGSEQYF. As DNA, the CDR3 is TGTGCTAGTGGTTTGGGACAGGGGTCCGAGCAGTACTTC.

This chain uses TRBV7-9 with TRBJ2-7, with 14 bases fitting TRBD2. The CDR3 is made up of 15 amino acids. V lost 8 bases, J lost 5 bases, and 8 bases stayed unmatched. Germline CDR1 and CDR2: SEHNR and FQNEAQ (reference sequence). The CDR3 here is CASRRTSGRRHEQYF. Written as DNA, the CDR3 is TGTGCCAGCCGCCGGACTAGCGGGAGGAGACACGAGCAGTACTTC.

The genes are TRBV27 and TRBJ1-2; D is perhaps TRBD1 (6 bases). The germline gives CDR1 MNHEY, CDR2 SMNVEV (reference sequence). V shed 3 bases and J shed 4 bases, with 15 bases lying between them. The CDR3 has 15 residues. Here the CDR3 reads CASSFQSGGSYGYTF. The CDR3 DNA is TGTGCCAGCAGTTTTCAGTCTGGGGGCAGCTATGGCTACACCTTC.

For this clone: This specimen includes other DNA sequences encoding the same CDR3. The V gene is TRBV10-3, the J gene TRBJ2-7; D remains ambiguous. The CDR3 sequence is 11 residues long. Germline V CDR1 and CDR2: ENHRY, SYGVKD. The ends were cut back, 3 bases at V and 2 bases at J, with 2 bases in the middle. This CDR3 reads CAISDTYEQYF. The CDR3 DNA reads as TGTGCCATCAGTGATACCTACGAGCAGTACTTC.

The chain uses TRBV5-6 and TRBJ1-2; maybe TRBD1 (5 bases). CDR3 size: 14 residues. Trimming removed 2 bases at V and 3 bases at J, with 11 bases between. The V gene's germline CDR1 is SGHDT and CDR2 YYEEEE. As DNA, the CDR3 is TGTGCCAGCAGCTTTCGACAGCTCGACTATGGCTACACCTTC. It translates to CASSFRQLDYGYTF.

Here the CDR3 reads CASSQVQAVGKNIQYF. Here the CDR3 DNA reads TGTGCCAGCAGCCAAGTCCAGGCGGTAGGCAAAAACATTCAGTACTTC. This sequence joins TRBV4-2 and TRBJ2-4; D remains unclear. V was trimmed by 1 base and J by 3 bases, leaving 13 bases between them. The CDR3 is 16 residues long. In germline, CDR1 is LGHNA, CDR2 YNFKEQ.

V is TRBV5-1 and J is TRBJ2-2, with D perhaps being TRBD1 or TRBD2 (5 bases each). The V end lost 8 bases, the J end lost 1 base, and 12 bases lay between the germline ends. The V gene's germline CDR1 is SGHRS and CDR2 YFSETQ. The CDR3 loop spans 14 amino acids. CDR3 residues: CASVGTQNTGELFF. CDR3 DNA: TGCGCCAGTGTCGGGACGCAGAACACCGGGGAGCTGTTTTTT.

The chain has TRBV11-2 and TRBJ1-2; D is undetermined. V lost 2 bases and J 8 bases, leaving 18 bases between the germline ends. Germline-derived CDR1 and CDR2 are SGHAT and FQNNGV. This CDR3 contains 15 residues. CDR3 region: CASSLSGLAGGGYTF. As DNA, the CDR3 is TGTGCCAGCAGCTTAAGCGGGCTGGCAGGAGGCGGCTACACCTTC.

The chain links TRBV10-3 to TRBJ1-2; D is undetermined. V was pared by 3 bases and J by 4 bases, with 12 bases between. CDR3 length equals 14 residues. CDR1 and CDR2 (germline): ENHRY, SYGVKD. The CDR3 spells CAISEGKGGYGYTF. CDR3 DNA: TGTGCCATCAGTGAAGGGAAGGGTGGCTATGGCTACACCTTC.